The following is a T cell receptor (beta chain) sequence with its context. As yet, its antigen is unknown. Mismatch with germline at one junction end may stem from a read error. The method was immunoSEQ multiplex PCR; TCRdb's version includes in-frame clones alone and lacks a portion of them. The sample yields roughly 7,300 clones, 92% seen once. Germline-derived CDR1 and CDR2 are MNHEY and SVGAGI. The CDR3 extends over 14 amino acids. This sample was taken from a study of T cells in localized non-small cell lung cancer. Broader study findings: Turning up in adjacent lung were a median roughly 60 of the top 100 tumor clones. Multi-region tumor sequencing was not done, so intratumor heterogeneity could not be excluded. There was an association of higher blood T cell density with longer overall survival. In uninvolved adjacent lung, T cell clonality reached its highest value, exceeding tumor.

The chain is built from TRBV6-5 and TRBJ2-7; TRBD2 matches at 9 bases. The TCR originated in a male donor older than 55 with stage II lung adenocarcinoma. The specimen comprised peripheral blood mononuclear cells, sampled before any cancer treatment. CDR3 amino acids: CASSYSSGEYEQYF. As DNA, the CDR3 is TGTGCCAGCAGCTACTCTAGCGGGGAGTACGAGCAGTACTTC.